The TCR beta chain described here comes from a study of T cells in Graves' hyperthyroidism and ophthalmopathy. To note about this clonotype: At one boundary the junction diverges from the germline segment, which might be a read error.

RNA transcripts provided the source from which TCR beta CDR3 regions were amplified. First-round RT-PCR targeting the TCR CDR3 was performed with the HTBI primer set. TCRdb passed the multiplex PCR reads through MiXCR, listing each CDR3 protein once. The data show about 46,000 distinct CDR3 sequences, around 48% seen once. From germline, CDR1 is SGHVS and CDR2 FNYEAQ. CDR3 size: 15 residues. The source is a woman aged 45 to 65 with Graves' hyperthyroidism. The V call is TRBV7-6, the J call TRBJ2-2, with 10 bases fitting TRBD2. Material for sequencing was peripheral blood or thyroid tissue (not recorded which). The CDR3: CASSLVAGGTGKLFF. The CDR3 DNA reads TGCGCCAGCAGCTTAGTAGCGGGAGGTACCGGGAAGCTGTTTTTT.